The rows below give T cell receptor beta chains drawn from one sample of a study of identical twins. MiXCR, applied by TCRdb to the 5' RACE reads, yields one record per CDR3 protein. The sample lists a few hundred thousand distinct CDR3 sequences, approximately 10% occurring once. This sample was shared with a second study, whose subject was yellow fever vaccine responses in identical twins.

Sequenced input: PBMCs. All receptors come from a woman aged 18-29 years in good health. The CDR3 runs from the conserved cysteine through the conserved F or W. The D gene is left open where the match is weak. Not every row has a clone size; where given, it reads once, few, many or a size class.

j_gene: TRBJ2-7
d_gene: NA
v_gene: TRBV7-9
abundance: NA
CDR3nt: TGTGCCAGCAGCTTAATAGACAGCTCCTACGAGCAGTACTTC
CDR3aa: CASSLIDSSYEQYF

j_gene: TRBJ2-5
d_gene: TRBD1
v_gene: TRBV7-6
abundance: few
CDR3nt: TGTGCCAGCAGCCCCGACAGGGGGTACCAAGAGACCCAGTACTTC
CDR3aa: CASSPDRGYQETQYF

j_gene: TRBJ2-3
d_gene: TRBD1
v_gene: TRBV7-8
abundance: NA
CDR3nt: TGTGCCAGCAGCTCTCAAAGACAGGGGGCGGCAGATACGCAGTATTTT
CDR3aa: CASSSQRQGAADTQYF

j_gene: TRBJ2-1
d_gene: NA
v_gene: TRBV29-1
abundance: few
CDR3nt: TGCAGCGTTGGGTCTCCAGGGGACGAGCAGTTCTTC
CDR3aa: CSVGSPGDEQFF

j_gene: TRBJ2-5
d_gene: NA
v_gene: TRBV24-1
abundance: many
CDR3nt: TGTGCCACCAGTGATCCTCAGGGGAGCGGGGAGACCCAGTACTTC
CDR3aa: CATSDPQGSGETQYF

j_gene: TRBJ1-1
d_gene: NA
v_gene: TRBV12-3/TRBV12-4
abundance: many
CDR3nt: TGTGCCAGCAGTTCAAGTCCGCGAGGAGGGACTGAAGCTTTCTTT
CDR3aa: CASSSSPRGGTEAFF

j_gene: TRBJ2-1
d_gene: NA
v_gene: TRBV4-3
abundance: many
CDR3nt: TGCGCCAGCAGCCCTGATCCGAACAGCCGCGAGCAGTTCTTC
CDR3aa: CASSPDPNSREQFF

j_gene: TRBJ2-1
d_gene: NA
v_gene: TRBV6-1
abundance: few
CDR3nt: TGTGCCAGCAAGGCGATTTCTTACAATGAGCAGTTCTTC
CDR3aa: CASKAISYNEQFF

j_gene: TRBJ2-7
d_gene: TRBD1
v_gene: TRBV28
abundance: NA
CDR3nt: TGTGCCAGCAGTTTACTTAGAGGGACAGGGTTCGACGAGCAGTACTTC
CDR3aa: CASSLLRGTGFDEQYF

j_gene: TRBJ2-2
d_gene: TRBD1
v_gene: TRBV27
abundance: few
CDR3nt: TGTGCCAGCAGCCTGACAGGGTACGACACCGGGGAGCTGTTTTTT
CDR3aa: CASSLTGYDTGELFF

j_gene: TRBJ2-7
d_gene: NA
v_gene: TRBV5-1
abundance: few
CDR3nt: TGCGCCAGCAGCTTGGACGGGACAACCTACGAGCAGTACTTC
CDR3aa: CASSLDGTTYEQYF

j_gene: TRBJ2-5
d_gene: TRBD2
v_gene: TRBV20-1
abundance: many
CDR3nt: TGCAGTGCTAGGAACAACAACCCTTATTTTCAAGCGGGGGGAACCCAAGAGACCCAGTACTTC
CDR3aa: CSARNNNPYFQAGGTQETQYF

j_gene: TRBJ2-7
d_gene: NA
v_gene: TRBV29-1
abundance: NA
CDR3nt: TGCAGCGTTGAAGAGGGCAGAACCGAGCAGTACTTC
CDR3aa: CSVEEGRTEQYF

j_gene: TRBJ2-3
d_gene: TRBD2
v_gene: TRBV5-1
abundance: few
CDR3nt: TGCGCCAGCAGCTTAGGGACTAGCGGGAGGGTCACAGATACGCAGTATTTT
CDR3aa: CASSLGTSGRVTDTQYF

j_gene: TRBJ2-1
d_gene: TRBD2
v_gene: TRBV27
abundance: few
CDR3nt: TGTGCCAGCAACCCTAGCGGGGTTTCCTACAATGAGCAGTTCTTC
CDR3aa: CASNPSGVSYNEQFF

j_gene: TRBJ2-1
d_gene: NA
v_gene: TRBV20-1
abundance: NA
CDR3nt: TGCAGTGCTAGTGAATACCGGGACTTCAATGAGCAGTTCTTC
CDR3aa: CSASEYRDFNEQFF

j_gene: TRBJ1-5
d_gene: NA
v_gene: TRBV15
abundance: few
CDR3nt: TGTGCCACCAGCAGAGTGGTCTCCGGGGGATACAATCAGCCCCAGCATTTT
CDR3aa: CATSRVVSGGYNQPQHF

j_gene: TRBJ2-7
d_gene: TRBD1
v_gene: TRBV12-3/TRBV12-4
abundance: many
CDR3nt: TGTGCCAGCAGTTTGGGACAGGCTCGGAACGAGCAGTACTTC
CDR3aa: CASSLGQARNEQYF

j_gene: TRBJ2-2
d_gene: NA
v_gene: TRBV20-1
abundance: NA
CDR3nt: TGCAGTGCTGGGGACAAAAACACCGGGGAGCTGTTTTTT
CDR3aa: CSAGDKNTGELFF

j_gene: TRBJ2-5
d_gene: TRBD1
v_gene: TRBV13
abundance: NA
CDR3nt: TGTGCCAGCAGCACCCGGGACAGGCTGTTAGAGACCCAGTACTTC
CDR3aa: CASSTRDRLLETQYF

j_gene: TRBJ2-5
d_gene: TRBD2
v_gene: TRBV28
abundance: few
CDR3nt: TGTGCCAGCCAGCGGGGGTACCAAGAGACCCAGTACTTC
CDR3aa: CASQRGYQETQYF

j_gene: TRBJ2-3
d_gene: NA
v_gene: TRBV27
abundance: NA
CDR3nt: TGTGCCAGCATTGGGGACCCCACAGATACGCAGTATTTT
CDR3aa: CASIGDPTDTQYF

j_gene: TRBJ2-7
d_gene: NA
v_gene: TRBV29-1
abundance: NA
CDR3nt: NA
CDR3aa: CSVAPGTRGRDRYF

j_gene: TRBJ2-7
d_gene: NA
v_gene: TRBV4-3
abundance: NA
CDR3nt: TGCGCCAGCAGCCAAGACCTCCCCGGTATCGTCAGGGGAGATTCCTACGAGCAGTACTTC
CDR3aa: CASSQDLPGIVRGDSYEQYF

j_gene: TRBJ2-1
d_gene: NA
v_gene: TRBV5-1
abundance: many
CDR3nt: TGCGCCAGCAGCTTGGGACTGACTCTTCCAAGGGACAATGAGCAGTTCTTC
CDR3aa: CASSLGLTLPRDNEQFF

j_gene: TRBJ2-3
d_gene: NA
v_gene: TRBV10-3
abundance: many
CDR3nt: TGTGCCATCAAAGCGGGGGCAACAGGGGGTGGCACAGATACGCAGTATTTT
CDR3aa: CAIKAGATGGGTDTQYF

j_gene: TRBJ2-1
d_gene: NA
v_gene: TRBV10-3
abundance: NA
CDR3nt: TGTGCCATCAGTGAAGATAACTTCCTCTTC
CDR3aa: CAISEDNFLF

j_gene: TRBJ2-2
d_gene: NA
v_gene: TRBV3-1
abundance: NA
CDR3nt: TGTGCCAGCAGCCAAGAAGTGCGAGGAATGAACACCGGGGAGCTGTTTTTT
CDR3aa: CASSQEVRGMNTGELFF

j_gene: TRBJ2-1
d_gene: TRBD2
v_gene: TRBV29-1
abundance: NA
CDR3nt: TGCAGCGTTGACCGGGAGGGCCTCGATGAGCAGTTCTTC
CDR3aa: CSVDREGLDEQFF

j_gene: TRBJ2-1
d_gene: TRBD2
v_gene: TRBV3-1
abundance: NA
CDR3nt: TGTGCCAGCAGCCAATGGAGCGGGGCCTACAATGAGCAGTTCTTC
CDR3aa: CASSQWSGAYNEQFF

j_gene: TRBJ2-7
d_gene: TRBD2
v_gene: TRBV6-5
abundance: NA
CDR3nt: TGTGCCAGCAGTTATTCGGCGGGAGTCGGCGAGCAGTACTTC
CDR3aa: CASSYSAGVGEQYF

j_gene: TRBJ1-2
d_gene: NA
v_gene: TRBV3-1
abundance: NA
CDR3nt: TGTGCCAGCAGCCAAGGACGGGATAACTATGGCTACACCTTC
CDR3aa: CASSQGRDNYGYTF

j_gene: TRBJ1-5
d_gene: NA
v_gene: TRBV30
abundance: NA
CDR3nt: TGTGCCTGGAGAAGTCGGGGGAATCGGAATCAGCCCCAGCATTTT
CDR3aa: CAWRSRGNRNQPQHF

j_gene: TRBJ2-2
d_gene: TRBD2
v_gene: TRBV20-1
abundance: many
CDR3nt: TGCAGTGCTTGGACTAGCGGGACCAGCCGGGTGTCCACCGGGGAGCTGTTTTTT
CDR3aa: CSAWTSGTSRVSTGELFF

j_gene: TRBJ2-7
d_gene: TRBD1
v_gene: TRBV7-2
abundance: NA
CDR3nt: TGTGCCAGCAGCCTCTCGGGACAGGGCCTCGAGCAGTACTTC
CDR3aa: CASSLSGQGLEQYF

j_gene: TRBJ1-1
d_gene: NA
v_gene: TRBV5-6
abundance: NA
CDR3nt: TGTGCCAGCAGCTTTGGTGGGGGGCGCGGAAACACTGAAGCTTTCTTT
CDR3aa: CASSFGGGRGNTEAFF

j_gene: TRBJ2-1
d_gene: TRBD2
v_gene: TRBV15
abundance: NA
CDR3nt: TGTGCCACCAGCAGAGAAATCCCACCCGGCCCGGGGGGGGAAAATGAGCAGTTCTTC
CDR3aa: CATSREIPPGPGGENEQFF

j_gene: TRBJ2-3
d_gene: TRBD2
v_gene: TRBV4-3
abundance: NA
CDR3nt: TGCGCCAGCAGCCAGAGGACTAGGGGCTTGACAGATACGCAGTATTTT
CDR3aa: CASSQRTRGLTDTQYF

j_gene: TRBJ2-7
d_gene: NA
v_gene: TRBV7-9
abundance: many
CDR3nt: TGTGCCAGCAGCTTCCGACAGGAGCAGTACTTC
CDR3aa: CASSFRQEQYF

j_gene: TRBJ2-4
d_gene: TRBD2
v_gene: TRBV15
abundance: few
CDR3nt: TGTGCCACCAGGGAGCCCGGGACTAGGGAAAACATTCAGTACTTC
CDR3aa: CATREPGTRENIQYF

j_gene: TRBJ2-7
d_gene: TRBD2
v_gene: TRBV7-2
abundance: NA
CDR3nt: TGTGCCAGCAGCCAACTAGCGGGAGGTTCCCACGAGCAGTACTTC
CDR3aa: CASSQLAGGSHEQYF

j_gene: TRBJ1-1
d_gene: NA
v_gene: TRBV20-1
abundance: NA
CDR3nt: TGCAGTGCTACCCAGGGAGGGGGGGGGTCTGAAGCTTTCTTT
CDR3aa: CSATQGGGGSEAFF

j_gene: TRBJ2-2
d_gene: TRBD1
v_gene: TRBV20-1
abundance: many
CDR3nt: TGCAGTACTCGACAGGGGGCAGGCGGGGAGCTGTTTTTT
CDR3aa: CSTRQGAGGELFF

j_gene: TRBJ1-6
d_gene: NA
v_gene: TRBV7-9
abundance: NA
CDR3nt: TGTGCCAGCAGCCCGTCGGACGGGGGTTATAATTCACCCCTCCACTTT
CDR3aa: CASSPSDGGYNSPLHF

j_gene: TRBJ2-1
d_gene: NA
v_gene: TRBV28
abundance: few
CDR3nt: TGTGCCAGCAGTTCCCGAGATAGCTTCGATGAGCAGTTCTTC
CDR3aa: CASSSRDSFDEQFF

j_gene: TRBJ2-7
d_gene: TRBD1
v_gene: TRBV3-1
abundance: many
CDR3nt: TGTGCCAGCAGCCAAGGAAGACAGGGCGGGGAGCAGTACTTC
CDR3aa: CASSQGRQGGEQYF

j_gene: TRBJ2-3
d_gene: NA
v_gene: TRBV6-5
abundance: few
CDR3nt: TGTGCCAGCAGTTCTACAGGGCCGAGCACAGATACGCAGTATTTT
CDR3aa: CASSSTGPSTDTQYF

j_gene: TRBJ2-2
d_gene: NA
v_gene: TRBV29-1
abundance: many
CDR3nt: TGCAGCGTTGAAGATTCGGCATTGAACACCGGGGAGCTGTTTTTT
CDR3aa: CSVEDSALNTGELFF

j_gene: TRBJ2-1
d_gene: NA
v_gene: TRBV4-3
abundance: many
CDR3nt: TGCGCCAGCAGCCAAGATATGAGACCCTACAATGAGCAGTTCTTC
CDR3aa: CASSQDMRPYNEQFF

j_gene: TRBJ2-7
d_gene: NA
v_gene: TRBV7-9
abundance: NA
CDR3nt: TGTGCCAGCAGTTCCCATGGACGCTACGAGCAGTACTTC
CDR3aa: CASSSHGRYEQYF

j_gene: TRBJ2-5
d_gene: NA
v_gene: TRBV28
abundance: NA
CDR3nt: TGTGCCAGCGGCTGGCGGGGACTAGAGACCCAGTACTTC
CDR3aa: CASGWRGLETQYF

j_gene: TRBJ1-6
d_gene: NA
v_gene: TRBV5-1
abundance: NA
CDR3nt: TGCGCCAGCAGCTTGGAGGCGGCCTATAATTCACCCCTCCACTTT
CDR3aa: CASSLEAAYNSPLHF

j_gene: TRBJ1-6
d_gene: TRBD1
v_gene: TRBV7-8
abundance: NA
CDR3nt: TGTGCCAGCAGCTTAGCAGGGACAGCAGCGGGTTCACCCCTCCACTTT
CDR3aa: CASSLAGTAAGSPLHF

j_gene: TRBJ2-3
d_gene: NA
v_gene: TRBV18
abundance: many
CDR3nt: TGTGCCAGCAGCGCGACAGATACGCAGTATTTT
CDR3aa: CASSATDTQYF

j_gene: TRBJ2-2
d_gene: TRBD2
v_gene: TRBV3-1
abundance: few
CDR3nt: TGTGCCAGCGGGAGACTAGCGGTTGGGACCGGGGAGCTGTTTTTT
CDR3aa: CASGRLAVGTGELFF

j_gene: TRBJ2-7
d_gene: TRBD1
v_gene: TRBV6-1
abundance: NA
CDR3nt: TGTGCCAGCAGTCTCCCCCCGGCCACCGGGACAGGAGAAATCTACGAGCAGTACTTC
CDR3aa: CASSLPPATGTGEIYEQYF

j_gene: TRBJ2-1
d_gene: TRBD2
v_gene: TRBV12-3/TRBV12-4
abundance: NA
CDR3nt: TGTGCCATCGTGACCCTAGCGGACAATGAGCAGTTCTTC
CDR3aa: CAIVTLADNEQFF

j_gene: TRBJ2-7
d_gene: NA
v_gene: TRBV4-3
abundance: many
CDR3nt: TGCGCCAGCAGCCAAGGGTTTGTTGGAGCCTACGAGCAGTACTTC
CDR3aa: CASSQGFVGAYEQYF

j_gene: TRBJ2-3
d_gene: NA
v_gene: TRBV7-3
abundance: few
CDR3nt: TGTGCCAGCAGCCCCGGGTCTCGACAGCAGACGCAGTATTTT
CDR3aa: CASSPGSRQQTQYF